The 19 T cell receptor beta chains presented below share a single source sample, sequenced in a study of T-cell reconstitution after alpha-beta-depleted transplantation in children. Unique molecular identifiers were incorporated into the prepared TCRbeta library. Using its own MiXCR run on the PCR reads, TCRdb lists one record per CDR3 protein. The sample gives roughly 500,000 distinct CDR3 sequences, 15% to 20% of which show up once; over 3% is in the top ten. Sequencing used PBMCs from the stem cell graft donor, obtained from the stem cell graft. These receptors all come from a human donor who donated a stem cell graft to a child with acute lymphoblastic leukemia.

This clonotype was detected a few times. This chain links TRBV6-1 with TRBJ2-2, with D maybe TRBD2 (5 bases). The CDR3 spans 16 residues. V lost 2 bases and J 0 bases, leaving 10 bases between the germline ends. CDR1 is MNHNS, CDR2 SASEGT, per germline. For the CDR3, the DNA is TGTGCCAGCAGTGAAATTGGGAGTCCGAACACCGGGGAGCTGTTTTTT. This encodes CASSEIGSPNTGELFF.

The DNA for the CDR3 is TGCAGTGCTAGGGTAGCGGGAGTTGGCGAGCAGTACTTC. Translation gives CSARVAGVGEQYF. The rearrangement uses TRBV20-1 and TRBJ2-7, with 9 bases identical to TRBD2. V trimming: 3 bases; J trimming: 6 bases; junction bases outside the gene matches: 6. The CDR3 is 13 amino acids. CDR1 is DFQATT, CDR2 SNEGSKA, per germline (reference sequence).

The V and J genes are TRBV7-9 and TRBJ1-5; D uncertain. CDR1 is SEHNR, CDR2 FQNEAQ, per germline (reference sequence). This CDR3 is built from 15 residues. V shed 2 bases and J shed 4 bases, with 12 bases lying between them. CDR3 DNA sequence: TGTGCCAGCAGCTTAAGCAGTAGTAGGAATCAGCCCCAGCATTTT. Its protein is CASSLSSSRNQPQHF.

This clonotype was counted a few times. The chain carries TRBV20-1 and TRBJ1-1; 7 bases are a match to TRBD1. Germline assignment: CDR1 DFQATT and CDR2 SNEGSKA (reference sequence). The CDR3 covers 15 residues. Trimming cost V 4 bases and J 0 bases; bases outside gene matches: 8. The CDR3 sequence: CSAKRDSRLNTEAFF. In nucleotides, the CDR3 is TGCAGTGCTAAGAGGGACAGCCGTTTGAACACTGAAGCTTTCTTT.

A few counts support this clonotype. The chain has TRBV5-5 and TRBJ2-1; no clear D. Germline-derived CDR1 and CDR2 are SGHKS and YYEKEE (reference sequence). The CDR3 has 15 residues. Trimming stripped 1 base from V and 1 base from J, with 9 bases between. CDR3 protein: CASSLSPESYNEQFF. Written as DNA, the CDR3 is TGTGCCAGCAGCTTGAGTCCCGAATCCTACAATGAGCAGTTCTTC.

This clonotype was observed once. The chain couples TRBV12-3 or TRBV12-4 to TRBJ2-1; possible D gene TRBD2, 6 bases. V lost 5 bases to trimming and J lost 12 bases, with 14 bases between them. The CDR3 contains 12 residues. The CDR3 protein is CASSVTSKGQFF. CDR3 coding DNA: TGTGCCAGCAGTGTGACTAGTAAGGGGCAGTTCTTC.

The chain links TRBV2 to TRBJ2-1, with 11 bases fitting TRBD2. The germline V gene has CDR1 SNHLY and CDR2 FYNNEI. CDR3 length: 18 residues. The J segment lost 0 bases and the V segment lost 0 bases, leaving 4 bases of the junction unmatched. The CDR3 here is CASSEATTSGSSYNEQFF. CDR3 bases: TGTGCCAGCAGTGAAGCGACAACTAGCGGGAGCTCCTACAATGAGCAGTTCTTC.

DNA of the CDR3: TGTGCCAGCAGCCTGGGCGGGGGATTTAGCACAGATACGCAGTATTTT. Its translation is CASSLGGGFSTDTQYF. The V call is TRBV7-3, the J call TRBJ2-3, with 7 nucleotides matching TRBD2. In germline, CDR1 is SGHTA, CDR2 FQGTGA. CDR3 size: 16 residues. The J segment lost 0 bases and the V segment lost 5 bases, leaving 8 bases of the junction unmatched.

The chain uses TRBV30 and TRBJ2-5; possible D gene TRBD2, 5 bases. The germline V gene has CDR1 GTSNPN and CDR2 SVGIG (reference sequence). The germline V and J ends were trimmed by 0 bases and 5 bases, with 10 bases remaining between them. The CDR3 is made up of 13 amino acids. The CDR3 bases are TGTGCCTGGAGTGTATGGCCGGGGGAGACCCAGTACTTC. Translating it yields CAWSVWPGETQYF.

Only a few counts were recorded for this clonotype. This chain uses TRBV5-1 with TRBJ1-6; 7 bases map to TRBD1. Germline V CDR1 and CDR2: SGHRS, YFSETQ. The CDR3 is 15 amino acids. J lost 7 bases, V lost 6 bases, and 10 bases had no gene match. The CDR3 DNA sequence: TGCGCCAGCAAGGTTGGAGGGACAGACAATTCACCCCTCCACTTT. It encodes CASKVGGTDNSPLHF.

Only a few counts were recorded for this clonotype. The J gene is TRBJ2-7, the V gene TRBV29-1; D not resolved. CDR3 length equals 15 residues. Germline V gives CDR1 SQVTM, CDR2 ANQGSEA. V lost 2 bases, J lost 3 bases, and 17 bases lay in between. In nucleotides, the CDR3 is TGCAGCGTTGAACTGGTCGGGCAGGTGTACTACGAGCAGTACTTC. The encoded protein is CSVELVGQVYYEQYF.

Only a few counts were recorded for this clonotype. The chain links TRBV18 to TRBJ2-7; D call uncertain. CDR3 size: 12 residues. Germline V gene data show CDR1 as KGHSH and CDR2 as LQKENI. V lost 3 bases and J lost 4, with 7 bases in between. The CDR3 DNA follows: TGTGCCAGCTCACCCCAACAGTACGAGCAGTACTTC. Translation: CASSPQQYEQYF. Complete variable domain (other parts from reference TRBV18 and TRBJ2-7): NAGVMQNPRHLVRRRGQEARLRCSPMKGHSHVYWYRQLPEEGLKFMVYLQKENIIDESGMPKERFSAEFPKEGPSILRIQQVVRGDSAAYFCASSPQQYEQYFGPGTRLTVT.

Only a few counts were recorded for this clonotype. CDR3 bases: TGTGCCAGCAGTCCTTTGGCGGGATATAATCAGCCCCAGCATTTT. It is translated as CASSPLAGYNQPQHF. The V gene is TRBV27, the J gene TRBJ1-5; D not certain. The CDR3 consists of 15 residues. V lost 5 bases, J lost 4 bases, and 15 bases lay in between. Germline CDR1 is MNHEY and CDR2 is SMNVEV (reference sequence).

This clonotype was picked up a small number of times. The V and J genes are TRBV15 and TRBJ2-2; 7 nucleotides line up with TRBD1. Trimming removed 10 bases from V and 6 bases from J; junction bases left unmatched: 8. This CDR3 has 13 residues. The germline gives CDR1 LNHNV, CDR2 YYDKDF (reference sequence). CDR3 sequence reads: CAKPQGKPGELFF. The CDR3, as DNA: TGTGCCAAACCACAGGGGAAACCCGGGGAGCTGTTTTTT.

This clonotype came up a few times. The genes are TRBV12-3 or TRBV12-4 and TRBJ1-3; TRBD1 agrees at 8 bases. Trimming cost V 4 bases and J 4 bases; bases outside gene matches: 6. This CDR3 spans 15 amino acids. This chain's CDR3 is CASSSRTGTGNTIYF. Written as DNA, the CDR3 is TGTGCCAGCAGTTCGCGGACAGGGACGGGAAACACCATATATTTT.

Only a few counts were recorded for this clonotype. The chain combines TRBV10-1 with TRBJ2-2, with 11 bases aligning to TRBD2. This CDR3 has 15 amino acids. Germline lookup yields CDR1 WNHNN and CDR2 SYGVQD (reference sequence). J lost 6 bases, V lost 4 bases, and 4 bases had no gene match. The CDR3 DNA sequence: TGCGCCAGCAGTGCCGGGACTAGCGGATCCGGGGAGCTGTTTTTT. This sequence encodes CASSAGTSGSGELFF.

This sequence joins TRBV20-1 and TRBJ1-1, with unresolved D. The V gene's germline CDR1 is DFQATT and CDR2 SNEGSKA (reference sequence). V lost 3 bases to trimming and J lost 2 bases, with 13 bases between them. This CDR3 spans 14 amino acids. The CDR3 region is CSARDVGRNTEAFF. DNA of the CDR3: TGCAGTGCTAGGGATGTTGGGCGCAACACTGAAGCTTTCTTT.

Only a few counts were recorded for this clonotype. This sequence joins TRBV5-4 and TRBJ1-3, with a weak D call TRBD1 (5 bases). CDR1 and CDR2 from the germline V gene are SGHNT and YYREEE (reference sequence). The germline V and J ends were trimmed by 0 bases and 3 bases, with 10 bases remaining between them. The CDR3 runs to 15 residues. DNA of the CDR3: TGTGCCAGCAGCTTGGCTTTCCAGGGTGGAAACACCATATATTTT. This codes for CASSLAFQGGNTIYF.

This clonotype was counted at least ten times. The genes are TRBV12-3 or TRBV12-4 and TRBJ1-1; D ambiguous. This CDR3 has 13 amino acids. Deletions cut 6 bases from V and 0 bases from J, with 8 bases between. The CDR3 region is CASSLLLNTEAFF. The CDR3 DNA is TGTGCCAGCAGCCTGCTATTGAACACTGAAGCTTTCTTT.